This entry lists 10 T cell receptor beta chains sequenced from one sample in a study of T cells in Graves' hyperthyroidism and ophthalmopathy. What was amplified from RNA transcripts were TCR beta CDR3 regions. First-round RT-PCR targeting the TCR CDR3 was performed with the HTBI primer set. A single record per CDR3 protein comes from TCRdb applying MiXCR to the multiplex PCR reads. Of around 520,000 distinct CDR3 sequences in the sample, 13% to 15% were seen once. The sample comprised blood. The origin of the receptors is a woman aged 40 to 50 with Graves' hyperthyroidism.

This clonotype was seen only once. The chain has TRBV5-6 and TRBJ2-7; D may be TRBD1 (6 bases). V lost 4 bases and J 2 bases, leaving 10 bases between the germline ends. CDR3 length: 13 amino acids. Germline V gene lookup returns CDR1 SGHDT and CDR2 YYEEEE. CDR3 in amino acids: CASSKDSAYEQYF. DNA for the CDR3: TGTGCCAGCAGCAAGGACAGCGCCTACGAGCAGTACTTC.

The rearrangement uses TRBV9 and TRBJ2-3; either TRBD1 or TRBD2 may supply D (5 bases each). The length of the CDR3 is 14 residues. The V end lost 9 bases, the J end lost 4 bases, and 18 bases lay between the germline ends. Per germline, CDR1 SGDLS and CDR2 YYNGEE. CDR3 region: CATGQGGGADTQYF. In DNA form, the CDR3 reads TGTGCCACCGGCCAAGGTGGGGGTGCAGATACGCAGTATTTT.

This clonotype was seen repeatedly, ten times or more. The rearrangement joins TRBV2 to TRBJ2-1, with D possibly being TRBD2 (7 bases). V was shortened by 7 bases and J by 2 bases, with 15 bases between the two germline ends. Per the germline V gene, CDR1 is SNHLY and CDR2 is FYNNEI. CDR3 size: 15 residues. This CDR3 reads CASTRMRGPYNEQFF. The CDR3 DNA follows: TGTGCCAGCACCCGGATGCGGGGGCCCTACAATGAGCAGTTCTTC. The variable domain in full, with the rest retrieved from reference TRBV2 and TRBJ2-1, is EPEVTQTPSHQVTQMGQEVILRCVPISNHLYFYWYRQILGQKVEFLVSFYNNEISEKSEIFDDQFSVERPDGSNFTLKIRSTKLEDSAMYFCASTRMRGPYNEQFFGPGTRLTVL.

The chain joins TRBV24-1 to TRBJ1-2; D perhaps matches TRBD1 (6 bases). Trimming stripped 3 bases from V and 4 bases from J, with 11 bases between. Germline values: CDR1 KGHDR, CDR2 SFDVKD. The CDR3 contains 14 residues. As DNA, the CDR3 is TGTGCCACCAGTGATCCAGGACAGAGCTATGGCTACACCTTC. Translated, it gives CATSDPGQSYGYTF.

This chain links TRBV7-8 with TRBJ1-2; D may be TRBD1 (6 bases). The CDR3 is 15 residues long. Germline values: CDR1 SGHVS, CDR2 FQNEAQ. Trimming pared 3 bases from V and 2 bases from J, leaving 13 bases between. The CDR3 region is CASSFLTGTNYGYTF. In DNA form, the CDR3 reads TGTGCCAGCAGCTTTCTCACAGGGACCAACTATGGCTACACCTTC.

This clonotype was seen a handful of times. V and J are TRBV27 and TRBJ1-1; possibly TRBD1 for D (5 bases). The V gene lost 3 bases and the J gene lost 3 bases, with 14 bases spanning the gap. This CDR3 is 15 amino acids long. Germline V gene sequence: CDR1 MNHEY, CDR2 SMNVEV (reference sequence). DNA of the CDR3: TGTGCCAGCAGTTTTAGGGGAAACTTGGACACTGAAGCTTTCTTT. Its protein product is CASSFRGNLDTEAFF.

This clonotype has ten or more counts. The chain recombines TRBV11-2 with TRBJ1-5, with D perhaps TRBD1 (5 bases). Trimming took 2 bases from V and 2 from J, leaving 16 bases between them. CDR1 and CDR2 from the germline V gene are SGHAT and FQNNGV. CDR3 size: 17 residues. The CDR3 is CASSLRFGGVCNQPQHF. The CDR3 DNA reads as TGTGCCAGCAGCTTACGGTTCGGGGGAGTTTGCAATCAGCCCCAGCATTTT.

This clonotype was picked up a small number of times. The chain joins TRBV30 to TRBJ2-1; D remains ambiguous. CDR3 size: 13 residues. Germline loops: CDR1 GTSNPN, CDR2 SVGIG (reference sequence). Trimming left V 3 bases short and J 9 bases short, with 15 bases between. CDR3 loop: CAWSYLRIVEQFF. The CDR3, as DNA: TGTGCCTGGAGCTACCTAAGGATAGTTGAGCAGTTCTTC. The variable domain in full, with the rest retrieved from reference TRBV30 and TRBJ2-1, is SQTIHQWPATLVQPVGSPLSLECTVEGTSNPNLYWYRQAAGRGLQLLFYSVGIGQISSEVPQNLSASRPQDRQFILSSKKLLLSDSGFYLCAWSYLRIVEQFFGPGTRLTVL.

This clonotype was seen ten or more times. V is TRBV29-1 and J is TRBJ2-3, with D possibly being TRBD1 or TRBD2 (6 bases each). The germline V and J ends were trimmed by 6 bases and 4 bases, with 17 bases remaining between them. The CDR3 covers 14 residues. The germline V gene has CDR1 SQVTM and CDR2 ANQGSEA. CDR3 sequence: CSVQGMGGADTQYF. The CDR3 region has the DNA TGCAGCGTCCAAGGGATGGGGGGCGCAGATACGCAGTATTTT.

The chain carries TRBV10-1 and TRBJ2-1; unclear D gene. V was trimmed by 0 bases and J by 9 bases, leaving 12 bases between them. This CDR3 contains 14 residues. From germline, CDR1 is WNHNN and CDR2 SYGVQD (reference sequence). CDR3 sequence reads: CASSESLATAEQFF. The CDR3 DNA reads as TGCGCCAGCAGTGAGTCCTTAGCTACTGCTGAGCAGTTCTTC.